This is a list of T cell receptor beta chains from one sample in a study of blood T cell repertoires in COVID-19. The method was immunoSEQ multiplex PCR; TCRdb's version includes in-frame clones alone and lacks a portion of them. The profile shows 63,000 or so clones, about 81% of them singletons. The specimen was peripheral blood. These receptors all come from a human donor in a cohort sampled during active COVID-19. CDR3s include the opening cysteine and the closing phenylalanine or tryptophan. The D gene is left open where the match is weak. Size is omitted from some rows. Given values are once, few, many or a class for expanded clones.

14 TRBJ2-3 TRBV6-5 TRBD1 - CASRGQGNTDTQYF TGTGCCAGCCGGGGACAGGGAAACACAGATACGCAGTATTTT
17 TRBJ1-2 TRBV7-2 - few CASSLDGGRGANYGYTF TGTGCCAGCAGCTTGGACGGGGGGCGCGGGGCTAACTATGGCTACACCTTC
14 TRBJ2-7 TRBV28 - once CASSFTVRPLEQYF TGTGCCAGCAGTTTTACGGTGCGGCCCTTGGAGCAGTACTTC
12 TRBJ1-1 TRBV30 - - CAWSQEGVEAFF TGTGCCTGGAGTCAGGAAGGGGTTGAAGCTTTCTTT
13 TRBJ2-1 TRBV25-1 - - CASSEYWYFGQFF TGTGCCAGCAGTGAATATTGGTACTTTGGGCAGTTCTTC
15 TRBJ2-2 TRBV30 - few CAGAPGHTNTGELFF TGTGCCGGCGCCCCGGGACACACGAACACCGGGGAGCTGTTTTTT
15 TRBJ2-7 TRBV4-1 - - CASSQGGTGSYEQYF TGCGCCAGCAGCCAAGGGGGGACTGGCTCCTACGAGCAGTACTTC
16 TRBJ2-5 TRBV27 TRBD2 - CASSPGTSGPQETQYF TGTGCCAGCAGTCCTGGGACTAGCGGGCCCCAAGAGACCCAGTACTTC
16 TRBJ1-4 TRBV6-5 - - CASSYSLEATNEKLFF TGTGCCAGCAGTTACTCCCTCGAGGCAACTAATGAAAAACTGTTTTTT
14 TRBJ1-5 TRBV11-2 - - CASSLGQSNQPQHF TGTGCCAGCAGCTTAGGGCAGAGCAATCAGCCCCAGCATTTT
13 TRBJ1-1 TRBV2 - - CASNRKKNTEAFF TGTGCCAGCAACAGGAAGAAGAACACTGAAGCTTTCTTT
15 TRBJ1-2 TRBV5-8 TRBD1 once CASSRRGGTGVGYTF TGTGCCAGCAGCCGCCGGGGGGGGACAGGGGTTGGCTACACCTTC
13 TRBJ2-7 TRBV28 - - CASSRTAPYEQYF TGTGCCAGCAGTCGGACAGCCCCCTACGAGCAGTACTTC
15 TRBJ1-1 TRBV19 - once CASQYGGAGRSEAFF TGTGCCAGTCAATATGGAGGGGCAGGTCGGTCGGAAGCTTTCTTT
17 TRBJ2-5 TRBV3-1/TRBV3-2 TRBD2 - CASSQDLAGAGQETQYF TGTGCCAGCAGCCAAGATCTAGCGGGAGCGGGTCAAGAGACCCAGTACTTC
15 TRBJ1-1 TRBV18 TRBD1 - CASSPGTGGNTEAFF TGTGCCAGCTCACCAGGGACAGGGGGGAACACTGAAGCTTTCTTT
13 TRBJ1-2 TRBV5-6 - - CASSPGGFDGYTF TGTGCCAGCTCTCCGGGGGGGTTCGATGGCTACACCTTC
16 TRBJ2-7 TRBV5-1 - - CASSWRQDGIADEQYF TGCGCCAGCAGCTGGAGACAGGATGGGATTGCGGACGAGCAGTACTTC
14 TRBJ1-1 TRBV5-6 - - CASSLIAGNTEAFF TGTGCCAGCAGCTTGATTGCGGGTAACACTGAAGCTTTCTTT
16 TRBJ2-1 TRBV15 TRBD1 - CATSRGQGFSYNEQFF TGTGCCACCAGCAGAGGACAGGGGTTTTCCTACAATGAGCAGTTCTTC
15 TRBJ2-5 TRBV28 TRBD2 - CASSLRTSGQETQYF TGTGCCAGCAGTTTACGGACTAGCGGGCAAGAGACCCAGTACTTC
15 TRBJ2-1 TRBV27 - once CASVGSTLGYNEQFF TGTGCCAGCGTCGGATCTACCCTAGGATACAATGAGCAGTTCTTC
15 TRBJ1-2 TRBV28 - - CASSLGGMGVQGYTF TGTGCCAGCAGTTTGGGCGGGATGGGGGTTCAAGGCTACACCTTC
14 TRBJ1-2 TRBV30 - - CAWNVERRGHGYTF TGTGCCTGGAATGTCGAGCGCAGGGGCCATGGCTACACCTTC
15 TRBJ2-7 TRBV4-1 - - CASSHPTTGTYEQYF TGCGCCAGCAGCCACCCGACGACGGGTACCTACGAGCAGTACTTC
15 TRBJ2-1 TRBV9 - - CASSGGRVNYNEQFF TGTGCCAGCAGCGGCGGGCGGGTCAACTACAATGAGCAGTTCTTC